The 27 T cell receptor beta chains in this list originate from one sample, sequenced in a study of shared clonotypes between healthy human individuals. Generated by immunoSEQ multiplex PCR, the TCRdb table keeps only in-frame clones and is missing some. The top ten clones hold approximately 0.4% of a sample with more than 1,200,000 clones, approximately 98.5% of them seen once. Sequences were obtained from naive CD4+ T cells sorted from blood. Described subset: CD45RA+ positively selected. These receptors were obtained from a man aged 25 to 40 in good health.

In DNA, the CDR3 is TGTGCCAGTAGTACGGGACGGTTTTCTGGGGCCAACGTCCTGACTTTC. This codes for CASSTGRFSGANVLTF. The V and J genes are TRBV19 and TRBJ2-6; perhaps D is TRBD1 or TRBD2 (5 bases each). The CDR3 totals 16 residues. V lost 4 bases, J lost 1 base, and 11 bases lay in between. Germline V CDR1 and CDR2: LNHDA, SQIVND (reference sequence).

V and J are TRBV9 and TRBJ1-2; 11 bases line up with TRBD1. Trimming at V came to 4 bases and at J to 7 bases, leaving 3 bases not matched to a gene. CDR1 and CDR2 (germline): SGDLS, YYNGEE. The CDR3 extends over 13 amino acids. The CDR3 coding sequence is TGTGCCAGCAGCCCGGACAGGGGGCCTGGCTACACCTTC. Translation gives CASSPDRGPGYTF.

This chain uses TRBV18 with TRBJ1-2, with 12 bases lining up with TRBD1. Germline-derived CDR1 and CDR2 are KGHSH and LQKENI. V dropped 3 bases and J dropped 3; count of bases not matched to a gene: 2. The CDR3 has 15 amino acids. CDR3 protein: CASSPGTGGHYGYTF. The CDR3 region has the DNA TGTGCCAGCTCACCTGGGACAGGGGGCCACTATGGCTACACCTTC. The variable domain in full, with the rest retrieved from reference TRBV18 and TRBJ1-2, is NAGVMQNPRHLVRRRGQEARLRCSPMKGHSHVYWYRQLPEEGLKFMVYLQKENIIDESGMPKERFSAEFPKEGPSILRIQQVVRGDSAAYFCASSPGTGGHYGYTFGSGTRLTVV.

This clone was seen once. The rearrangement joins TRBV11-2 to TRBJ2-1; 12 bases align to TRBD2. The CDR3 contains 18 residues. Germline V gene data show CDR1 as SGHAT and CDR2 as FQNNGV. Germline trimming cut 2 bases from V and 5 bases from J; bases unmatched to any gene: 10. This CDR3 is CASSLRLAGVYYHNEQFF. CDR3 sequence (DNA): TGTGCCAGCAGCTTACGACTAGCGGGAGTATACTACCACAATGAGCAGTTCTTC.

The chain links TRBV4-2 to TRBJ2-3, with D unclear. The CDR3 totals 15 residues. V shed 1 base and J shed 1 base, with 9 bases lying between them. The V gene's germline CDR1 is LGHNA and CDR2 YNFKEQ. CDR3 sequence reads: CASSQGPDRTDTQYF. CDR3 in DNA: TGTGCCAGCAGCCAAGGCCCCGACCGCACAGATACGCAGTATTTT.

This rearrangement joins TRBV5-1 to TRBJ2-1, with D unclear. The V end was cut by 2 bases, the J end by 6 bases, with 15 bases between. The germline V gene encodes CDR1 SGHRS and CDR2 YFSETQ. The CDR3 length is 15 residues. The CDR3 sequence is CASSFWNLSSNEQFF. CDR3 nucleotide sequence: TGCGCCAGCAGCTTCTGGAATCTTTCGTCCAATGAGCAGTTCTTC.

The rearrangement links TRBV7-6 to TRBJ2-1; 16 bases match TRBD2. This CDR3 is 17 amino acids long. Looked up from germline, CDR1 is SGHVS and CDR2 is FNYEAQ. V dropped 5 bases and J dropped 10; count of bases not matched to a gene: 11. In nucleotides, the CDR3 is TGTGCCAGCAGCCCAGTGGGACTAGCGGGAGGGCCACGGGAGCAGTTCTTC. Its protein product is CASSPVGLAGGPREQFF.

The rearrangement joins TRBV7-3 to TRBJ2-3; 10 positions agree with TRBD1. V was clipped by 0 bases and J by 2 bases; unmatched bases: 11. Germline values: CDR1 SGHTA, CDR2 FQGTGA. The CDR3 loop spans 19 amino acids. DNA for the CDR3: TGTGCCAGCAGCTTAACTCCCCCTTCGACAGGGGGCTACACAGATACGCAGTATTTT. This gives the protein CASSLTPPSTGGYTDTQYF.

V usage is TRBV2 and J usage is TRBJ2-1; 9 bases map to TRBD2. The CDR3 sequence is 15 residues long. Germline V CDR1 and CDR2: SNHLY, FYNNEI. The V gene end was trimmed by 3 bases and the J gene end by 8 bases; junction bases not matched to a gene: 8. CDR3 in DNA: TGTGCCAGCAGTGAGGGGGCGGGAGGGTGGTATGAGCAGTTCTTC. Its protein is CASSEGAGGWYEQFF. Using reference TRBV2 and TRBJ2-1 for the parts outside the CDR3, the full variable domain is EPEVTQTPSHQVTQMGQEVILRCVPISNHLYFYWYRQILGQKVEFLVSFYNNEISEKSEIFDDQFSVERPDGSNFTLKIRSTKLEDSAMYFCASSEGAGGWYEQFFGPGTRLTVL.

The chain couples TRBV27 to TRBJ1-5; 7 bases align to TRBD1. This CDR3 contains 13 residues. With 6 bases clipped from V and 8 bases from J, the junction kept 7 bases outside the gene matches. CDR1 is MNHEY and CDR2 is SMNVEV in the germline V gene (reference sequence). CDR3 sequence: CASSRQGPEPQHF. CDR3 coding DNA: TGTGCCAGCAGCCGACAGGGCCCTGAGCCCCAGCATTTT.

The CDR3 DNA is TGTGCCAGCAGTTACGCCCCAGCAGTGAACGAGCAGTACTTC. As protein: CASSYAPAVNEQYF. The chain employs TRBV6-6 and TRBJ2-7; D gene uncertain. Germline assignment: CDR1 MNHNY and CDR2 SVGAGI (reference sequence). The CDR3 is made up of 14 amino acids. The germline V and J ends were trimmed by 2 bases and 5 bases, with 13 bases remaining between them.

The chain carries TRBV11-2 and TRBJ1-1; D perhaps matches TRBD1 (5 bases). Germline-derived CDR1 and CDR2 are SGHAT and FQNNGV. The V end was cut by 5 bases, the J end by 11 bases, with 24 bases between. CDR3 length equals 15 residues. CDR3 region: CASSRIEGPSLRAFF. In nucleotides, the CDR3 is TGTGCCAGCAGCCGCATTGAGGGACCTAGTCTCCGGGCTTTCTTT.

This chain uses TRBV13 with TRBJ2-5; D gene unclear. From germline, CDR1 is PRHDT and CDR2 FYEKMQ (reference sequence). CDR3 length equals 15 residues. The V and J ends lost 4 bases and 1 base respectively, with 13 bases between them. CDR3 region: CASSSRSRVQETQYF. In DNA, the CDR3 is TGTGCCAGCAGCTCCCGTTCGAGAGTCCAAGAGACCCAGTACTTC.

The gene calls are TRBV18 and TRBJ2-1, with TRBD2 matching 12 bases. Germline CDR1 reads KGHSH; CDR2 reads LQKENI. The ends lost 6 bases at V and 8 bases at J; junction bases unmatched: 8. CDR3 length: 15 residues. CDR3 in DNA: TGTGCCAGCTCCATTGGACTAGCGGGAATCTATGAGCAGTTCTTC. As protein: CASSIGLAGIYEQFF.

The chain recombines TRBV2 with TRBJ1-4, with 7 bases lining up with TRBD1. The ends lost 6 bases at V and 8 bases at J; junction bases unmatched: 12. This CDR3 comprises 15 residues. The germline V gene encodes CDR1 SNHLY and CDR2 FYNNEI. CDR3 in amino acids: CASSSQTGSFEKLFF. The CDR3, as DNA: TGTGCCAGCAGCTCACAGACAGGGAGCTTCGAAAAACTGTTTTTT.

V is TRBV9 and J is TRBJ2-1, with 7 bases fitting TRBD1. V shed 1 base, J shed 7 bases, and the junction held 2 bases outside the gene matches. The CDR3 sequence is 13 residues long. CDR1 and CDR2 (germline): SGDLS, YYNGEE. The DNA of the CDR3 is TGTGCCAGCAGCGTAAACAGGGGAAATGAGCAGTTCTTC. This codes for CASSVNRGNEQFF.

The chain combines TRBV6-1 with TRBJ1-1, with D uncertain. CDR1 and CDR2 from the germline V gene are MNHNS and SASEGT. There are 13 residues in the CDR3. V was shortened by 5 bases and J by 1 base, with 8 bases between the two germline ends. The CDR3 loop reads CASSPIWNTEAFF. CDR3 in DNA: TGTGCCAGCAGTCCCATCTGGAACACTGAAGCTTTCTTT.

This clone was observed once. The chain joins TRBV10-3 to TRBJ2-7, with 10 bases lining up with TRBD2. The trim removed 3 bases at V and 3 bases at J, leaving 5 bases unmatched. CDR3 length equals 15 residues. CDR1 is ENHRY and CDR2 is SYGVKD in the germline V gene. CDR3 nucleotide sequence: TGTGCCATCAGTGATACCCTAGCGGGAGACTACGAGCAGTACTTC. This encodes CAISDTLAGDYEQYF.

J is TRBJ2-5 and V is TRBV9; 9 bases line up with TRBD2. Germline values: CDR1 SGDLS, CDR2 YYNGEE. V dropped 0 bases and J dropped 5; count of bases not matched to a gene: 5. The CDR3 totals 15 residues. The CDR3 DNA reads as TGTGCCAGCAGCGTAGTGGGGGCGGGAGGGGAGACCCAGTACTTC. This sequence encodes CASSVVGAGGETQYF. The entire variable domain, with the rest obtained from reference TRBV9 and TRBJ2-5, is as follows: DSGVTQTPKHLITATGQRVTLRCSPRSGDLSVYWYQQSLDQGLQFLIQYYNGEERAKGNILERFSAQQFPDLHSELNLSSLELGDSALYFCASSVVGAGGETQYFGPGTRLLVL.

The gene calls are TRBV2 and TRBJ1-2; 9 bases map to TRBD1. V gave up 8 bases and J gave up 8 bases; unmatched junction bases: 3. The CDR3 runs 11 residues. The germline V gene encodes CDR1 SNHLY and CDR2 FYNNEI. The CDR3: CASRQGEGYTF. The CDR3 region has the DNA TGTGCCAGCCGACAGGGGGAAGGCTACACCTTC.

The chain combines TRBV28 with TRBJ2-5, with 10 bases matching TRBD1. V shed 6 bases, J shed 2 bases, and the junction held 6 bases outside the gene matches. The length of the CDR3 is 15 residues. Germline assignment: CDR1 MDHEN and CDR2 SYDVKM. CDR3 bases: TGTGCCAGCAGCGGGACAGGGGTTTTACAAGAGACCCAGTACTTC. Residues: CASSGTGVLQETQYF.

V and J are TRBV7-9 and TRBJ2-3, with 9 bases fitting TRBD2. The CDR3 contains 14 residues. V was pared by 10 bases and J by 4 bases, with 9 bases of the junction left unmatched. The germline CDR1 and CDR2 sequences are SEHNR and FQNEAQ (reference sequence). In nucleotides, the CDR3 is TGTGCCACAGGTGGGACTAGCAGTCCAGATACGCAGTATTTT. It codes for CATGGTSSPDTQYF.

The CDR3 spells CASSQERDSRNEKLFF. The CDR3 DNA reads as TGCGCCAGCAGCCAAGAAAGGGACAGTCGTAATGAAAAACTGTTTTTT. The chain has TRBV4-1 and TRBJ1-4, with 7 bases lining up with TRBD1. J lost 4 bases, V lost 0 bases, and 5 bases had no gene match. The CDR3 sequence is 16 residues long. CDR1 is MGHRA and CDR2 is YSYEKL in the germline V gene.

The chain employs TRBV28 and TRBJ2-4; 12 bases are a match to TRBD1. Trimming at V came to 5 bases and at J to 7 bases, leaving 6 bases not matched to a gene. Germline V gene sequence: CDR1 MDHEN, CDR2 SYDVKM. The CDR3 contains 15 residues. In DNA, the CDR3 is TGTGCCAGCAGTGCACCGGGACAGGGGGCGAACATTCAGTACTTC. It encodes CASSAPGQGANIQYF.

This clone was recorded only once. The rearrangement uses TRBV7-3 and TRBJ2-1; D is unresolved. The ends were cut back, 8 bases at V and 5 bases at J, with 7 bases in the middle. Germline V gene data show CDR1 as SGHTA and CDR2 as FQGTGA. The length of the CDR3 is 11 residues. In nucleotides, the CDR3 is TGTGCCAGCTCGGCTAACAATGAGCAGTTCTTC. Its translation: CASSANNEQFF.

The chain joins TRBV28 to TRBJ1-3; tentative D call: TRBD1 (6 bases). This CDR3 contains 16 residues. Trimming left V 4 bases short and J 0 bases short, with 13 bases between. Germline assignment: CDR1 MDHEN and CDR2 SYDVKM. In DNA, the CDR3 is TGTGCCAGCAGTTCCGCAGGGGCCTACTCTGGAAACACCATATATTTT. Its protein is CASSSAGAYSGNTIYF.

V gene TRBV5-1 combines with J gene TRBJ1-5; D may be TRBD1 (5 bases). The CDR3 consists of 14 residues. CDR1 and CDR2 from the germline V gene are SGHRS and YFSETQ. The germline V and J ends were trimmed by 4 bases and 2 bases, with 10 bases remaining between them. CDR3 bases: TGCGCCAGCAGCGAGGGGCGAGGCAATCAGCCCCAGCATTTT. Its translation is CASSEGRGNQPQHF. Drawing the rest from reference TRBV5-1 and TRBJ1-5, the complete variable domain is KAGVTQTPRYLIKTRGQQVTLSCSPISGHRSVSWYQQTPGQGLQFLFEYFSETQRNKGNFPGRFSGRQFSNSRSEMNVSTLELGDSALYLCASSEGRGNQPQHFGDGTRLSIL.